This TCR beta chain was found in a study of regulatory T cells in long-lasting Graves disease. This clonotype was seen repeatedly, ten times or more. The antigen remains unidentified. Overall study findings and caveats: Study of thyroid tissue was not done, with only peripheral blood studied.

Time point noted: newly diagnosed GD, antithyroid drugs for less than 3 months. PBMCs provided the RNA from which the TCR library was made. Arm-PCR with iRepertoire HTBI primers amplified the CDR3 regions for these TCR beta libraries. TCRdb re-analysed the multiplex PCR reads in MiXCR, keeping a single row per CDR3 protein. The sample includes fewer than 500,000 distinct CDR3 sequences, roughly 16% of them seen just once. V lost 7 bases, J lost 2 bases, and 10 bases stayed unmatched. Germline values: CDR1 MNHNS, CDR2 SASEGT. This CDR3 is 15 amino acids long. These records were also assigned to another study, of T cells in Graves' hyperthyroidism and ophthalmopathy.

This chain uses TRBV6-1 with TRBJ2-7, with 8 bases aligning to TRBD2. The receptor's source is a man aged 35-49 years with Graves disease. Sample: peripheral blood mononuclear cells (PBMCs), taken at new diagnosis, from a patient treated with antithyroid drugs. For the CDR3, the DNA is TGTGCCAGCAAACTTCGGGGGGGCGCAACCTACGAGCAGTACTTC. The encoded protein is CASKLRGGATYEQYF.